The T cell receptor beta chain described here comes from a study of T cells after posttransplantation cyclophosphamide. Points from the study as a whole: Skin or GI-infiltrating T cells shared few TRB sequences with blood. Later post-transplant blood repertoires were often dominated by donor CD8+ memory clones.

Sequencing was performed with immunoSEQ multiplex PCR; in TCRdb, only in-frame clones are kept and a portion is missing. The sample comprises 10,000 to 15,000 clones, about 80% of which are singletons, and around 0.8% rests with the top ten. This CDR3 spans 14 amino acids. Looked up from germline, CDR1 is SGHDN and CDR2 is FVKESK. The germline V and J ends were trimmed by 6 bases and 4 bases, with 13 bases remaining between them. Peripheral blood was collected from the related graft donor on the marrow donation day. Details on this clone: The antigen remains undetermined.

The specimen sequenced was memory CD4+ T cells sorted from PBMCs. This chain connects TRBV14 to TRBJ2-1; the D gene is possibly TRBD1 (6 bases). This clonotype was obtained from a man aged 45-65 years in good health, CMV-negative, and a related stem cell transplant donor. The CDR3 reads CASRPYTGYNEQFF. DNA of the CDR3: TGTGCCAGCAGACCTTATACAGGGTACAATGAGCAGTTCTTC.